Listed here is a single T cell receptor (beta chain). Its cognate antigen is unknown. These data are taken from a study of cytomegalovirus exposure and HLA in healthy donors. The germline V gene has CDR1 LGHNA and CDR2 YNFKEQ. The V segment lost 1 base and the J segment 11 bases; nucleotides outside the gene matches: 10. The CDR3 runs to 15 residues. Study-wide points: The sole available immune exposure information was CMV serostatus. A list of 150 to 200 TCR beta chains associated with cytomegalovirus was given. Earlier analysis found most TCR beta V segments productive about 87% or about 30% of the time.

Samples came from healthy bone marrow donors. Primers: 60 Vbeta forward and 13 Jbeta reverse. Clones were read by immunoSEQ multiplex PCR, and TCRdb kept only the in-frame ones, dropping some. The sample holds more than 130,000 clones, 60% to 80% seen once. V and J are TRBV4-2 and TRBJ1-4; 7 bases map to TRBD1. The TCR was taken from a male donor in good health and CMV-seronegative. Specimen: PBMCs. The CDR3 loop reads CASSQAGTDTGKLFF. For the CDR3, the DNA is TGTGCCAGCAGCCAAGCCGGGACAGACACTGGGAAACTGTTTTTT.